The 11 T cell receptor beta chains reported below all come from one sample, sequenced in a study of radiotherapy plus CTLA-4 blockade in lung cancer. The data were produced by immunoSEQ multiplex PCR, yet TCRdb's version contains in-frame clones alone and is incomplete. The sample lists about 59,000 clones; about 70% were seen once. Source: peripheral blood, taken from a patient treated with radiotherapy plus ipilimumab. Every receptor here comes from a human donor with non-small cell lung cancer whose response to radiotherapy plus ipilimumab could not be evaluated.

The V gene is TRBV5-6, the J gene TRBJ2-5; tentatively, D is TRBD1 (7 bases). V shed 4 bases and J shed 5 bases, with 21 bases lying between them. Germline assignment: CDR1 SGHDT and CDR2 YYEEEE. CDR3 size: 16 residues. This chain's CDR3 is CASSTGGGAARETQYF. The CDR3 DNA follows: TGTGCCAGCAGCACAGGAGGGGGCGCAGCTCGTGAGACCCAGTACTTC. Full variable domain (remainder filled in from reference TRBV5-6 and TRBJ2-5): DAGVTQSPTHLIKTRGQQVTLRCSPKSGHDTVSWYQQALGQGPQFIFQYYEEEERQRGNFPDRFSGHQFPNYSSELNVNALLLGDSALYLCASSTGGGAARETQYFGPGTRLLVL.

This chain uses TRBV5-1 with TRBJ1-2, with D unresolved. Germline assignment: CDR1 SGHRS and CDR2 YFSETQ. The CDR3 runs to 15 residues. The V and J ends lost 4 bases and 2 bases respectively, with 15 bases between them. The CDR3 DNA reads as TGCGCCAGCAGCGGACGAGGGTTCCCCAACTATGGCTACACCTTC. Translation: CASSGRGFPNYGYTF.

The chain combines TRBV5-1 with TRBJ2-5, with TRBD2 identical over 11 bases. Germline CDR1 reads SGHRS; CDR2 reads YFSETQ. V was clipped by 0 bases and J by 4 bases; unmatched bases: 8. The CDR3 spans 17 residues. The CDR3 loop reads CASSLVNLLAGAETQYF. The DNA for the CDR3 is TGCGCCAGCAGCTTGGTGAACCTACTAGCGGGAGCAGAGACCCAGTACTTC.

The CDR3 loop reads CASRDRGYEKLFF. CDR3 sequence (DNA): TGTGCCAGCCGCGACAGGGGGTACGAAAAACTGTTTTTT. The V call is TRBV6-1, the J call TRBJ1-4; 9 bases agree with TRBD1. The CDR3 covers 13 residues. Germline V CDR1 and CDR2: MNHNS, SASEGT. J gave up 8 bases and V 8 bases, and 6 bases lay outside the gene matches.

This chain links TRBV6-1 with TRBJ1-3, with D tentatively TRBD1 (6 bases). CDR1 and CDR2 from the germline V gene are MNHNS and SASEGT. The CDR3 sequence is 15 residues long. The germline V and J ends were trimmed by 6 bases and 0 bases, with 12 bases remaining between them. The CDR3 nucleotides read TGTGCCAGCAGACAGGGCCTCGTCTCTGGAAACACCATATATTTT. Translating it yields CASRQGLVSGNTIYF.

This sequence joins TRBV28 and TRBJ2-7, with TRBD1 matching over 8 bases. From germline, CDR1 is MDHEN and CDR2 SYDVKM. The CDR3 is 15 residues long. V shed 5 bases and J 5 bases; nucleotides not matched to a gene: 11. As DNA, the CDR3 is TGTGCCAGCAGTCCCCCGTGGACAGGGTCTAACGAGCAGTACTTC. Amino acids: CASSPPWTGSNEQYF.

The chain joins TRBV5-1 to TRBJ2-1; 7 nucleotides agree with TRBD2. Per the germline V gene, CDR1 is SGHRS and CDR2 is YFSETQ. Germline trimming cut 1 base from V and 4 bases from J; bases unmatched to any gene: 14. CDR3 length: 18 residues. As DNA, the CDR3 is TGCGCCAGCAGCTTGCTTTGGCTAGCGGACTCATATTACAATGAGCAGTTCTTC. Its translation: CASSLLWLADSYYNEQFF.

The chain has TRBV6-1 and TRBJ2-5; the match to TRBD2 covers 9 bases. This CDR3 comprises 15 residues. J lost 5 bases, V lost 3 bases, and 7 bases had no gene match. Germline CDR1 MNHNS, CDR2 SASEGT. CDR3 in DNA: TGTGCCAGCAGTGAGGACACGAGCGGGGGGGAGACCCAGTACTTC. As protein: CASSEDTSGGETQYF.

The rearrangement uses TRBV6-1 and TRBJ2-1; 13 bases are a match to TRBD2. V shed 6 bases, J shed 9 bases, and the junction held 5 bases outside the gene matches. CDR1 is MNHNS and CDR2 is SASEGT in the germline V gene. CDR3 length equals 14 residues. CDR3 sequence: CASRSGLAGSEQFF. The CDR3 bases are TGTGCCAGCAGGTCGGGACTAGCGGGAAGTGAGCAGTTCTTC.

This clone was counted between two and nine times. The chain recombines TRBV4-2 with TRBJ2-7; 10 nucleotides align to TRBD2. This CDR3 contains 16 residues. With V trimmed by 0 bases and J by 5 bases, 7 bases remained unmatched. CDR1 is LGHNA, CDR2 YNFKEQ, per germline. The CDR3 region is CASSQDRSTSGDEQYF. CDR3 in DNA: TGTGCCAGCAGCCAAGATAGGAGTACTAGCGGGGACGAGCAGTACTTC.

The chain is built from TRBV15 and TRBJ1-1; D may be TRBD1 (6 bases). Trimming took 3 bases from V and 8 from J, leaving 10 bases between them. This CDR3 is 12 amino acids long. CDR1 is LNHNV, CDR2 YYDKDF, per germline (reference sequence). The CDR3 region is CATSSRGREAFF. In nucleotides, the CDR3 is TGTGCCACCAGCAGCAGGGGACGAGAAGCTTTCTTT.